These 3 T cell receptor beta chains share one sample of origin, sequenced in a study of T cell responses to AZD1222 COVID-19 vaccine (dated by TCRdb to the early 2020s). Libraries were made using the immunoSEQ multiplex PCR assay. The immuneACCESS repertoire file appears here via TCRdb, limited to in-frame rearrangements. These files lack a portion of the clones; in checked studies, under half of the deficit traces to unresolved V genes, and the cause of the others is not known. The sample table contains just over 80,000 clones; only one count was recorded for 85% to 90% of them. 5.7% of the sample belongs to the ten largest clones. Interpreted using the paper, the time point label stands for: baseline before first vaccination. Sample: peripheral blood, taken on day 0 of AZD1222 vaccination. These receptors came from an adult in good health.

In this sample, this clone turned up once. The chain employs TRBV15 and TRBJ1-4; no firm D call. The CDR3 length is 13 residues. The germline CDR1 and CDR2 sequences are LNHNV and YYDKDF (reference sequence). Trimming pared 6 bases from V and 0 bases from J, leaving 5 bases between. The CDR3 sequence is CATRRSTNEKLFF. In DNA, the CDR3 is TGTGCCACCAGGCGCTCAACTAATGAAAAACTGTTTTTT.

The gene calls are TRBV11-3 and TRBJ1-4; D remains unclear. Trimming took off 5 bases at V and 7 bases at J, with 11 bases between the two ends. The CDR3 loop spans 13 amino acids. Germline CDR1 SGHNT, CDR2 YENEEA. The chain's CDR3 is CASSPRGREKLFF. The CDR3 bases are TGTGCCAGCAGCCCACGCGGCCGTGAAAAACTGTTTTTT.

V usage is TRBV18 and J usage is TRBJ2-1, with D tentatively TRBD1 (6 bases). The germline V gene encodes CDR1 KGHSH and CDR2 LQKENI. Trimming pared 8 bases from V and 1 base from J, leaving 12 bases between. The CDR3 runs 14 residues. Written as DNA, the CDR3 is TGTGCCAGCCGGGTGGGGGCGTCCTACAATGAGCAGTTCTTC. It encodes CASRVGASYNEQFF.